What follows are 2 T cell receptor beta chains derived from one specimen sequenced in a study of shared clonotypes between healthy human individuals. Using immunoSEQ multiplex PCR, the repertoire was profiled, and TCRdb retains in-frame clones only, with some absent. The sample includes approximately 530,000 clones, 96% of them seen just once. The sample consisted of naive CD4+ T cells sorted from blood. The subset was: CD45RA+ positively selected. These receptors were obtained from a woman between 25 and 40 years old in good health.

CDR3 bases: TGTGCCAGCAGCCAAGGAAAATCTACGGGAGGAGAAACAGATACGCAGTATTTT. Translating gives CASSQGKSTGGETDTQYF. The V gene is TRBV4-2, the J gene TRBJ2-3; 7 nucleotides align to TRBD2. Germline-derived CDR1 and CDR2 are LGHNA and YNFKEQ. The CDR3 spans 18 residues. The trim removed 1 base at V and 3 bases at J, leaving 13 bases unmatched.

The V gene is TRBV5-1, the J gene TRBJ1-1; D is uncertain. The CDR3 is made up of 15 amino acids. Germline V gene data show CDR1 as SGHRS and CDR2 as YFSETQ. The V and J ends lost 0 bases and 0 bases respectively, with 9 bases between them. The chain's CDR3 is CASSLVTLMNTEAFF. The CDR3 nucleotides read TGCGCCAGCAGCTTGGTTACCCTGATGAACACTGAAGCTTTCTTT.